The clone carrying this T cell receptor beta chain was seen just once. The V and J ends lost 4 bases and 4 bases respectively, with 7 bases between them. CDR3 length: 13 residues. Germline V gene sequence: CDR1 ENHRY, CDR2 SYGVKD. Here immunoSEQ multiplex PCR was the method, and the copy in TCRdb shows in-frame clones only, minus some. Among 130,000 or so clones listed, 89% were seen once. This sample stems from a study of T cells in localized non-small cell lung cancer. The chain employs TRBV10-3 and TRBJ1-4; no reliable D call. The sequencing used peripheral blood, collected before any cancer treatment. The clonotype was recovered from a female donor aged 60 or older with stage I lung adenocarcinoma. Here the CDR3 reads CAISVGGNEKLFF. The CDR3 DNA follows: TGTGCCATCAGTGTGGGTGGTAATGAAAAACTGTTTTTT.